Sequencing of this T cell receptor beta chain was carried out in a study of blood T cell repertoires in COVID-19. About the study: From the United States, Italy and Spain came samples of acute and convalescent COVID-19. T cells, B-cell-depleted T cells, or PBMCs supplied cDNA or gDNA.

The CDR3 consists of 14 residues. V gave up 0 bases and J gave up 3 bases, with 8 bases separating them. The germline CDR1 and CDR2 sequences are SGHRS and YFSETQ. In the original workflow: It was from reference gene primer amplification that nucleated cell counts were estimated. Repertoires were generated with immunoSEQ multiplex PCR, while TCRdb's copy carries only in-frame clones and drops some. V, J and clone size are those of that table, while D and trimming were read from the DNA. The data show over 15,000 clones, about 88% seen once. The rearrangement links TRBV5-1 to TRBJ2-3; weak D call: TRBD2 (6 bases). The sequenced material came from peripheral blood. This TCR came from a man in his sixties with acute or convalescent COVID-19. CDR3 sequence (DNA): TGCGCCAGCAGCTTGGGCGGGGAGACAGATACGCAGTATTTT. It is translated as CASSLGGETDTQYF.